These T cell receptor beta chains were read from a single sample in a study of identical twins. TCRdb recomputed calls from the 5' RACE reads with MiXCR, one row per CDR3 protein. The sample shows 400,000 to 650,000 distinct CDR3 sequences, about 20% of them seen only once. These data are also associated with another study on T cells expressing NK-cell markers.

The material sequenced was CD4+ T cells sorted from blood. The receptors shown here come from a woman younger than 35 in good health. Both conserved end residues are part of each CDR3. The D gene is left open where the match is weak. Only part of the rows carry a size: once, few, many, or a class if the clone is expanded.

clone_size: many; j_call: TRBJ2-2; d_call: TRBD1; v_call: TRBV4-1; cdr3_nt: TGCGCCAGCAGCCGCGTAACAGGGGCGGCGAACACCGGGGAGCTGTTTTTT; cdr3_aa: CASSRVTGAANTGELFF
clone_size: -; j_call: TRBJ2-5; d_call: TRBD2; v_call: TRBV9; cdr3_nt: TGTGCCAGCAGCTCCGGGACTAGCGGAGCCCAAGAGACCCAGTACTTC; cdr3_aa: CASSSGTSGAQETQYF
clone_size: many; j_call: TRBJ2-7; d_call: -; v_call: TRBV29-1; cdr3_nt: TGCAGCGCCTCGACGTTCTACGAGCAGTACTTC; cdr3_aa: CSASTFYEQYF
clone_size: -; j_call: TRBJ1-5; d_call: TRBD1; v_call: TRBV12-3/TRBV12-4; cdr3_nt: TGTGCCAGCAGTCGGACAGGGGACGGCCAGCCCCAGCATTTT; cdr3_aa: CASSRTGDGQPQHF
clone_size: -; j_call: TRBJ2-1; d_call: -; v_call: TRBV7-2; cdr3_nt: TGTGCCAGCAGTTATAGTCTACCGGCCGATAACAATGAGCAGTTCTTC; cdr3_aa: CASSYSLPADNNEQFF
clone_size: -; j_call: TRBJ2-7; d_call: -; v_call: TRBV14; cdr3_nt: TGTGCCAGCAGCCGGGGTGATTGGGCCTACGAGCAGTACTTC; cdr3_aa: CASSRGDWAYEQYF
clone_size: few; j_call: TRBJ1-5; d_call: -; v_call: TRBV20-1; cdr3_nt: TGCAGTGCGCTGGACGGGGGCAATCAGCCCCAGCATTTT; cdr3_aa: CSALDGGNQPQHF
clone_size: -; j_call: TRBJ2-1; d_call: TRBD2; v_call: TRBV5-1; cdr3_nt: TGCGCCAGCAGCCCCGGGACTAGCGGGGGGGTCCTGCGGTTCTTC; cdr3_aa: CASSPGTSGGVLRFF
clone_size: many; j_call: TRBJ1-5; d_call: -; v_call: TRBV12-3/TRBV12-4; cdr3_nt: TGTGCCAGCAGTTTCCTAAGGGGCTTCCAGCATTTT; cdr3_aa: CASSFLRGFQHF
clone_size: few; j_call: TRBJ2-6; d_call: -; v_call: TRBV27; cdr3_nt: TGTGCCAGCAGTTTACGGAACTCTGGGGCCAACGTCCTGACTTTC; cdr3_aa: CASSLRNSGANVLTF
clone_size: -; j_call: TRBJ2-7; d_call: TRBD2; v_call: TRBV15; cdr3_nt: TGTGCCACCCGAATTAGCGGGAGATGGAACGAGCAGTACTTC; cdr3_aa: CATRISGRWNEQYF
clone_size: few; j_call: TRBJ2-3; d_call: TRBD2; v_call: TRBV5-1; cdr3_nt: TGCGCCAGCAGCTCGGCTTCCAGCGGGGGGACGCAGTATTTT; cdr3_aa: CASSSASSGGTQYF
clone_size: few; j_call: TRBJ2-2; d_call: TRBD1; v_call: TRBV20-1; cdr3_nt: TGCAGTGCTAGAGATAAGGCAGGGGGCTGGACCGGGGAGCTGTTTTTT; cdr3_aa: CSARDKAGGWTGELFF
clone_size: few; j_call: TRBJ2-1; d_call: -; v_call: TRBV12-3/TRBV12-4; cdr3_nt: TGTGCCAGCAGTACGCGAACTACACCCTCCTACAATGAGCAGTTCTTC; cdr3_aa: CASSTRTTPSYNEQFF
clone_size: -; j_call: TRBJ2-3; d_call: -; v_call: TRBV7-2; cdr3_nt: TGTGCCAGCAGCTTCCGGAAAGGGCCAGATACGCAGTATTTT; cdr3_aa: CASSFRKGPDTQYF
clone_size: few; j_call: TRBJ2-3; d_call: TRBD1; v_call: TRBV7-9; cdr3_nt: TGTGCCAGCAGCCTCCGACAGGGGGCAGGTACAGATACGCAGTATTTT; cdr3_aa: CASSLRQGAGTDTQYF
clone_size: few; j_call: TRBJ1-6; d_call: -; v_call: TRBV29-1; cdr3_nt: TGCAGCGTTGAGGGGCGGCAGGGCTTTAATTCACCCCTCCACTTT; cdr3_aa: CSVEGRQGFNSPLHF
clone_size: few; j_call: TRBJ2-1; d_call: -; v_call: TRBV5-5; cdr3_nt: TGTGCCAGCAGCTTGGCGGGGCGCGAGGAGCAGTTCTTC; cdr3_aa: CASSLAGREEQFF
clone_size: -; j_call: TRBJ1-1; d_call: -; v_call: TRBV20-1; cdr3_nt: TGCAGTGCTAGAGACCTCCCACGGAACACTGAAGCTTTCTTT; cdr3_aa: CSARDLPRNTEAFF
clone_size: many; j_call: TRBJ1-3; d_call: -; v_call: TRBV29-1; cdr3_nt: TGCAGCGCAAGAGAGAACTCTGGAAACACCATATATTTT; cdr3_aa: CSARENSGNTIYF
clone_size: few; j_call: TRBJ1-5; d_call: -; v_call: TRBV28; cdr3_nt: TGTGCCAGCAGTTTCACGACAGCCAACCATCAGCCCCAGCATTTT; cdr3_aa: CASSFTTANHQPQHF
clone_size: -; j_call: TRBJ1-1; d_call: -; v_call: TRBV6-1; cdr3_nt: TGTGCCAGCAGAGTTACCGTGACCGTGAACACTGAAGCTTTCTTT; cdr3_aa: CASRVTVTVNTEAFF
clone_size: -; j_call: TRBJ2-5; d_call: TRBD2; v_call: TRBV7-2; cdr3_nt: TGTGCCAGCAGGTTCCTAAGCGGGAGCGAGACCCAGTACTTC; cdr3_aa: CASRFLSGSETQYF
clone_size: few; j_call: TRBJ2-7; d_call: -; v_call: TRBV3-1; cdr3_nt: TGTGCCAGCAGCAGTCGTGTGGGTTGGTACGAGCAGTACTTC; cdr3_aa: CASSSRVGWYEQYF
clone_size: few; j_call: TRBJ2-1; d_call: -; v_call: TRBV9; cdr3_nt: TGTGCCAGCAGCGTAGTGGGGGGGGCCTCCAATGAGCAGTTCTTC; cdr3_aa: CASSVVGGASNEQFF
clone_size: -; j_call: TRBJ1-1; d_call: -; v_call: TRBV2; cdr3_nt: TGTGCCAGCGAAAAGGCGGTGAACACTGAAGCTTTCTTT; cdr3_aa: CASEKAVNTEAFF
clone_size: -; j_call: TRBJ2-2; d_call: -; v_call: TRBV23-1; cdr3_nt: TGCGCCAGCAGACAGGGAGAAGGCGGGGAGCTGTTTTTT; cdr3_aa: CASRQGEGGELFF
clone_size: few; j_call: TRBJ1-1; d_call: TRBD1; v_call: TRBV3-1; cdr3_nt: TGTGCCAGCAGCCTGCTGACAGGGGGCGAAGCTTTCTTT; cdr3_aa: CASSLLTGGEAFF